Presented here are 7 T cell receptor beta chains from one specimen sequenced in a study of cytomegalovirus exposure and HLA in healthy donors. Repertoires were generated with immunoSEQ multiplex PCR, while TCRdb's copy carries only in-frame clones and drops some. The sample gives under 200,000 clones, about 90% of which show up once; about 3% is in the top ten. The sequenced material came from PBMCs. The receptors here all came from a woman between 18 and 29 years old in good health and CMV-seropositive.

The rearrangement links TRBV19 to TRBJ1-5; D remains ambiguous. Trimming removed 5 bases at V and 5 bases at J, with 7 bases between. The CDR3 contains 12 residues. The V gene's germline CDR1 is LNHDA and CDR2 SQIVND (reference sequence). The CDR3 spells CASSLRDQPQHF. In DNA form, the CDR3 reads TGTGCCAGTAGTCTCCGGGATCAGCCCCAGCATTTT.

The chain recombines TRBV4-2 with TRBJ1-2, with 7 bases aligning to TRBD1. V shed 0 bases and J 0 bases; nucleotides not matched to a gene: 4. This CDR3 is built from 16 residues. Germline CDR1 is LGHNA and CDR2 is YNFKEQ. The CDR3 coding sequence is TGTGCCAGCAGCCAAGAAAGTACAGGGGCTAACTATGGCTACACCTTC. The encoded protein is CASSQESTGANYGYTF.

The gene calls are TRBV7-9 and TRBJ2-3, with unresolved D. Germline lookup yields CDR1 SEHNR and CDR2 FQNEAQ (reference sequence). This CDR3 is built from 15 residues. V was pared by 5 bases and J by 0 bases, with 12 bases between. Here the CDR3 reads CASSTDFASTDTQYF. CDR3 DNA sequence: TGTGCCAGCAGCACCGACTTTGCTAGCACAGATACGCAGTATTTT.

This chain links TRBV6-5 with TRBJ2-7; 11 nucleotides match TRBD1. Per germline, CDR1 MNHEY and CDR2 SVGAGI. The CDR3 has 14 amino acids. Trimming took 4 bases from V and 6 from J; bases not matched to a gene: 5. CDR3 loop: CASSFRTGGGEQYF. The DNA of the CDR3 is TGTGCCAGCAGTTTTAGGACAGGGGGCGGCGAGCAGTACTTC.

The J gene is TRBJ1-5, the V gene TRBV2; unclear D gene. The V and J ends lost 7 bases and 4 bases respectively, with 11 bases between them. Per germline, CDR1 SNHLY and CDR2 FYNNEI. This CDR3 is built from 13 residues. The CDR3 sequence: CASTWTGNQPQHF. CDR3 bases: TGTGCCAGCACCTGGACTGGAAATCAGCCCCAGCATTTT.

The chain joins TRBV2 to TRBJ2-7, with D possibly being TRBD2 (6 bases). V gave up 10 bases and J gave up 3 bases, with 13 bases separating them. The CDR3 has 12 residues. From germline, CDR1 is SNHLY and CDR2 FYNNEI. CDR3 coding DNA: TGTGCCACCCGGGACTTAAACTACGAGCAGTACTTC. This gives the protein CATRDLNYEQYF.

V gene TRBV5-1 combines with J gene TRBJ2-7; 8 positions match TRBD1. Germline values: CDR1 SGHRS, CDR2 YFSETQ. V trimming: 6 bases; J trimming: 1 base; junction bases outside the gene matches: 6. The CDR3 loop spans 14 amino acids. The CDR3 is CASKFDRGSYEQYF. The CDR3 region has the DNA TGCGCCAGCAAGTTCGACAGGGGATCCTACGAGCAGTACTTC.